These 15 T cell receptor beta chains originate from one sample sequenced in a study of PD-L1 blockade in urothelial cancer (dated by TCRdb to about 2017). The library was prepared using the immunoSEQ multiplex PCR assay. As stored in TCRdb, this immuneACCESS dataset retains in-frame rearrangements with V and J assigned. A fraction of the clones does not appear; measured against another copy, unresolved V genes explain less than half of the discrepancy, and the remainder lacks a known reason. Within this sample are roughly 32,000 clones, with 70% to 85% of them counted one time only. The ten largest clones capture 30% of the sample. The material was PBMCs, obtained around atezolizumab (anti-PD-L1) treatment. The receptors derive from a man in his 60s with urothelial cancer.

In DNA form, the CDR3 reads TGTGCCAGCAGCTCTGGAGGGGCCTACAATGAGCAGTTCTTC. Translation: CASSSGGAYNEQFF. The V gene is TRBV7-2, the J gene TRBJ2-1, with D possibly TRBD2 on 6 matching bases. The length of the CDR3 is 14 residues. The V gene's germline CDR1 is SGHTA and CDR2 FQGNSA. V lost 4 bases and J lost 2, with 9 bases in between. Using reference TRBV7-2 and TRBJ2-1 for the parts outside the CDR3, the full variable domain is GAGVSQSPSNKVTEKGKDVELRCDPISGHTALYWYRQSLGQGLEFLIYFQGNSAPDKSGLPSDRFSAERTGGSVSTLTIQRTQQEDSAVYLCASSSGGAYNEQFFGPGTRLTVL.

There are a few counts of this clone. The CDR3 coding sequence is TGTGCCAGCATGAAGAGGGACATTCAAGAGACCCAGTACTTC. This translates into CASMKRDIQETQYF. This sequence joins TRBV25-1 and TRBJ2-5, with a possible D match to TRBD1 (6 bases). V lost 7 bases, J lost 2 bases, and 14 bases lay in between. The germline gives CDR1 MGHDK, CDR2 SYGVNS. The CDR3 runs 14 residues.

V and J are TRBV21-1 and TRBJ2-7; TRBD1 is the table's D call and was not checked against the DNA. TRBV21-1 is labeled a pseudogene. The CDR3 totals 13 residues. For the CDR3, the DNA is TGTGCCAGGAACCAACAGGGTTCCTACGAGCAGTACTTC. Amino acids: CARNQQGSYEQYF.

In regard to this clone: At one end the junction does not follow the germline gene, possibly because of a read error. The gene calls are TRBV6-5 and TRBJ2-7; no definite D call. The CDR3 loop spans 11 amino acids. Germline loops: CDR1 MNHEY, CDR2 SVGAGI. The DNA of the CDR3 is TGTGCCGGCAGGCGCAGGTACGAGCAGTACTTC. Its translation: CAGRRRYEQYF.

This clone was detected only once. The chain couples TRBV14 to TRBJ1-4; D not resolved. Trimming stripped 4 bases from V and 5 bases from J, with 11 bases between. CDR1 and CDR2 from the germline V gene are SGHDN and FVKESK. This CDR3 has 14 residues. The CDR3 DNA is TGTGCCAGCAGCCCGCGACGGGGAAATGAAAAACTGTTTTTT. Its translation is CASSPRRGNEKLFF.

V usage is TRBV27 and J usage is TRBJ2-3; TRBD2 matches 13 bases. V lost 6 bases, J lost 6 bases, and 9 bases stayed unmatched. Germline assignment: CDR1 MNHEY and CDR2 SMNVEV (reference sequence). CDR3 length: 16 residues. CDR3 sequence reads: CASRALAGGPMDTQYF. CDR3 bases: TGTGCCAGCAGGGCACTAGCGGGAGGGCCAATGGATACGCAGTATTTT.

This clone was found a few times. The chain joins TRBV11-3 to TRBJ2-1; D perhaps matches TRBD1 (5 bases). Germline CDR1 is SGHNT and CDR2 is YENEEA. The CDR3 totals 13 residues. Trimming left V 4 bases short and J 4 bases short, with 8 bases between. The DNA for the CDR3 is TGTGCCAGCAGCTCCAGACAGTACAATGAGCAGTTCTTC. This sequence encodes CASSSRQYNEQFF.

This chain joins TRBV6-5 and TRBJ2-1; maybe TRBD2 (6 bases). The V end lost 7 bases, the J end lost 1 base, and 8 bases lay between the germline ends. This CDR3 region has 13 residues. CDR1 is MNHEY and CDR2 is SVGAGI in the germline V gene. The chain's CDR3 is CASIGGSYNEQFF. CDR3 DNA sequence: TGTGCCAGCATCGGGGGATCCTACAATGAGCAGTTCTTC.

CDR3 sequence: CASSRQGAAEKLFF. The CDR3 bases are TGTGCCAGCAGTCGACAGGGGGCGGCTGAAAAACTGTTTTTT. The genes are TRBV6-5 and TRBJ1-4, with 10 positions matching TRBD1. V dropped 5 bases and J dropped 7; count of bases not matched to a gene: 4. This CDR3 is built from 14 residues. Per the germline V gene, CDR1 is MNHEY and CDR2 is SVGAGI.

The chain carries TRBV7-2 and TRBJ1-1; the D is unclear. This CDR3 has 14 residues. CDR1 and CDR2 (germline): SGHTA, FQGNSA. The V gene lost 6 bases and the J gene lost 0 bases, with 11 bases spanning the gap. CDR3 sequence (DNA): TGTGCCAGCAGTTATACGGTCATGAACACTGAAGCTTTCTTT. This codes for CASSYTVMNTEAFF.

The V and J genes are TRBV2 and TRBJ2-4; possibly TRBD2 for D (7 bases). The V and J ends lost 10 bases and 1 base respectively, with 17 bases between them. Looked up from germline, CDR1 is SNHLY and CDR2 is FYNNEI. The CDR3 runs 15 residues. The CDR3 is CATTSGGSAKNIQYF. The CDR3 coding sequence is TGTGCCACCACCTCGGGGGGCTCGGCCAAAAACATTCAGTACTTC.

The chain couples TRBV4-1 to TRBJ2-1, with 11 bases identical to TRBD2. Germline CDR1 reads MGHRA; CDR2 reads YSYEKL. CDR3 size: 15 residues. V shed 6 bases and J 7 bases; nucleotides not matched to a gene: 8. CDR3 nucleotide sequence: TGCGCCAGCAGTCCCGGACTAGCGGGTCGGAATGAGCAGTTCTTC. This translates into CASSPGLAGRNEQFF.

V is TRBV7-8 and J is TRBJ2-5, with D possibly matching TRBD1 (6 bases). The CDR3 is made up of 16 amino acids. The germline CDR1 and CDR2 sequences are SGHVS and FQNEAQ. The V and J ends lost 2 bases and 0 bases respectively, with 13 bases between them. Here the CDR3 reads CASSLYLTGNQETQYF. DNA for the CDR3: TGTGCCAGCAGCTTATACCTAACAGGGAACCAAGAGACCCAGTACTTC.

The CDR3 reads CASSFGGVSYNSPLHF. The DNA for the CDR3 is TGTGCCAGCAGTTTCGGGGGGGTGTCCTATAATTCACCCCTCCACTTT. This chain links TRBV27 with TRBJ1-6, with D possibly matching TRBD1 (5 bases). CDR3 size: 16 residues. Germline values: CDR1 MNHEY, CDR2 SMNVEV (reference sequence). V lost 3 bases to trimming and J lost 1 base, with 10 bases between them.

V and J are TRBV27 and TRBJ1-2; 8 bases fit TRBD1. Germline V gene lookup returns CDR1 MNHEY and CDR2 SMNVEV (reference sequence). The CDR3 covers 14 residues. The V gene end was trimmed by 5 bases and the J gene end by 6 bases; junction bases not matched to a gene: 8. The CDR3 sequence: CASSRAGGNDGYTF. The DNA for the CDR3 is TGTGCCAGCAGTAGGGCAGGGGGCAACGATGGCTACACCTTC.